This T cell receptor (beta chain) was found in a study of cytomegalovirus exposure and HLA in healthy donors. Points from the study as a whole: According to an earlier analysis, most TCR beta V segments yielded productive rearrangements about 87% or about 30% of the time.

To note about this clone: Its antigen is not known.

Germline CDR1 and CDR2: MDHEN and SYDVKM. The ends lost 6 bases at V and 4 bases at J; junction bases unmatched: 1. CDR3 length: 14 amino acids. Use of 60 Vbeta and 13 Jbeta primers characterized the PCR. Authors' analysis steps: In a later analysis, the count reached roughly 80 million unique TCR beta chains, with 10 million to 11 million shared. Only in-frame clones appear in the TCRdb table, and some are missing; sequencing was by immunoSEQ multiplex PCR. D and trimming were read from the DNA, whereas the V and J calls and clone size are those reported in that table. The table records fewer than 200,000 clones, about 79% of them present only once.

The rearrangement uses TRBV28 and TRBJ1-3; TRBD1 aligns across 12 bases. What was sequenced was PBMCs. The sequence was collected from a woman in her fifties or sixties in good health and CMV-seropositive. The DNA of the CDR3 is TGTGCCAGCAGGGGACAGGGGGCAGGAAACACCATATATTTT. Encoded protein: CASRGQGAGNTIYF.